Shown below are 14 T cell receptor beta chains from a single sample sequenced in a study of T cell responses to AZD1222 COVID-19 vaccine. TCRdb keeps only in-frame clones here, not all; method: immunoSEQ multiplex PCR. The data show some 140,000 clones, with over 85% seen just once and about 0.86% held by the top ten. The sample was peripheral blood, taken on day 0 of AZD1222 vaccination. These TCRs come from an adult in good health.

The CDR3 loop is CASSPGTGFNQPQHF. CDR3 nucleotides: TGTGCCAGCAGCCCCGGGACAGGGTTCAATCAGCCCCAGCATTTT. The rearrangement joins TRBV7-7 to TRBJ1-5; 9 positions agree with TRBD1. Germline CDR1 is SSHAT and CDR2 is FNYEAQ (reference sequence). The V segment lost 5 bases and the J segment 3 bases; nucleotides outside the gene matches: 5. The CDR3 covers 15 residues. Using reference TRBV7-7 and TRBJ1-5 for the parts outside the CDR3, the full variable domain is GAGVSQSPRYKVTKRGQDVTLRCDPISSHATLYWYQQALGQGPEFLTYFNYEAQPDKSGLPSDRFSAERPEGSISTLTIQRTEQRDSAMYRCASSPGTGFNQPQHFGDGTRLSIL.

This sequence joins TRBV6-5 and TRBJ2-3; D remains unclear. The CDR3 length is 13 residues. In germline, CDR1 is MNHEY, CDR2 SVGAGI. The germline V and J ends were trimmed by 6 bases and 4 bases, with 11 bases remaining between them. CDR3 sequence (DNA): TGTGCCAGCAGCATAGGTTTTCCAGATACGCAGTATTTT. This gives the protein CASSIGFPDTQYF.

CDR3 bases: TGCAGCGTGCAGAGACAGGGCGTAATATCAGGCTACACCTTC. Translation gives CSVQRQGVISGYTF. The chain carries TRBV29-1 and TRBJ1-2; TRBD1 matches 7 bases. V was clipped by 6 bases and J by 8 bases; unmatched bases: 15. The CDR3 extends over 14 amino acids. Looked up from germline, CDR1 is SQVTM and CDR2 is ANQGSEA.

The chain employs TRBV7-6 and TRBJ2-6; no clear D. Trimming left V 2 bases short and J 1 base short, with 6 bases between. Germline loops: CDR1 SGHVS, CDR2 FNYEAQ. The CDR3 is made up of 15 amino acids. This CDR3 is CASSLSVSGANVLTF. The CDR3 region has the DNA TGTGCCAGCAGCTTAAGCGTATCTGGGGCCAACGTCCTGACTTTC.

V is TRBV5-1 and J is TRBJ2-5; TRBD1 aligns across 9 bases. The CDR3 sequence is 15 residues long. V trimming: 3 bases; J trimming: 1 base; junction bases outside the gene matches: 4. The germline CDR1 and CDR2 sequences are SGHRS and YFSETQ. The DNA for the CDR3 is TGCGCCAGCAGCTCCCTACAGGGGGCCCAAGAGACCCAGTACTTC. This translates into CASSSLQGAQETQYF.

Concerning this clone: At the DNA level, this CDR3 is encoded by other sequences in the same sample as well. V is TRBV18 and J is TRBJ1-4; no definite D call. V lost 2 bases, J lost 0 bases, and 4 bases lay in between. The CDR3 is made up of 14 amino acids. Germline V CDR1 and CDR2: KGHSH, LQKENI. The CDR3 is CASSPGATNEKLFF. Here the CDR3 DNA reads TGTGCCAGCTCACCAGGAGCAACTAATGAAAAACTGTTTTTT.

The J gene is TRBJ1-1, the V gene TRBV11-3; D not resolved. V lost 2 bases and J lost 1, with 5 bases in between. The CDR3 covers 13 residues. Germline CDR1 and CDR2: SGHNT and YENEEA. The CDR3 is CASSLTRNTEAFF. The CDR3 bases are TGTGCCAGCAGCTTAACGAGGAACACTGAAGCTTTCTTT.

The chain uses TRBV9 and TRBJ1-5; D gene uncertain. Per the germline V gene, CDR1 is SGDLS and CDR2 is YYNGEE. Trimming pared 0 bases from V and 5 bases from J, leaving 9 bases between. This CDR3 contains 14 residues. The CDR3 nucleotides read TGTGCCAGCAGCGTAGGGGGATGGGATCAGCCCCAGCATTTT. Its translation is CASSVGGWDQPQHF.

This chain joins TRBV15 and TRBJ1-5, with 12 bases matching TRBD1. This CDR3 contains 18 residues. The V segment lost 3 bases and the J segment 2 bases; nucleotides outside the gene matches: 8. The germline V gene encodes CDR1 LNHNV and CDR2 YYDKDF (reference sequence). CDR3 bases: TGTGCCACCAGCAGGGGGGCGGGACAGGGGGCAGGCAATCAGCCCCAGCATTTT. It is translated as CATSRGAGQGAGNQPQHF.

The chain carries TRBV20-1 and TRBJ1-4; D uncertain. The V gene lost 3 bases and the J gene lost 0 bases, with 11 bases spanning the gap. CDR1 and CDR2 from the germline V gene are DFQATT and SNEGSKA (reference sequence). The CDR3 contains 15 residues. This chain's CDR3 is CSASNADSTNEKLFF. The CDR3 nucleotides are TGCAGTGCTAGTAACGCAGACTCAACTAATGAAAAACTGTTTTTT.

The chain carries TRBV4-2 and TRBJ1-2; tentatively, D is TRBD1 (6 bases). The CDR3 sequence is 16 residues long. Trimming removed 4 bases at V and 3 bases at J, with 18 bases between. CDR1 is LGHNA, CDR2 YNFKEQ, per germline. The CDR3, as DNA: TGTGCCAGCAGCCGCGCAGCCCAGGAGGGGGACTATGGCTACACCTTC. Its translation is CASSRAAQEGDYGYTF.

V and J are TRBV4-1 and TRBJ1-2, with D possibly TRBD1 on 6 matching bases. The CDR3 has 13 amino acids. Trimming removed 4 bases from V and 8 bases from J, with 14 bases in between. Germline loops: CDR1 MGHRA, CDR2 YSYEKL. The CDR3 region is CASSLLGAAGYTF. CDR3 nucleotide sequence: TGCGCCAGCAGCCTCTTGGGGGCGGCAGGCTACACCTTC.

The CDR3: CASSLMGAGDEKLFF. The DNA for the CDR3 is TGTGCCAGCAGCTTGATGGGGGCGGGCGACGAAAAACTGTTTTTT. The chain joins TRBV7-9 to TRBJ1-4; perhaps TRBD1 as D (6 bases). Germline V gene data show CDR1 as SEHNR and CDR2 as FQNEAQ (reference sequence). V gave up 3 bases and J gave up 8 bases, with 16 bases separating them. The CDR3 runs to 15 residues.

The CDR3 sequence is CASSPLRLSSYNEQFF. The CDR3 DNA reads TGTGCCAGCAGCCCCCTCCGACTGAGCTCCTACAATGAGCAGTTCTTC. This chain uses TRBV3-1 (or the pseudogene TRBV3-2) with TRBJ2-1; D gene uncertain. V lost 4 bases and J 0 bases, leaving 13 bases between the germline ends. CDR3 length: 16 amino acids. Germline V lookup: CDR1 LGHDT, CDR2 YNNKEL (reference sequence).